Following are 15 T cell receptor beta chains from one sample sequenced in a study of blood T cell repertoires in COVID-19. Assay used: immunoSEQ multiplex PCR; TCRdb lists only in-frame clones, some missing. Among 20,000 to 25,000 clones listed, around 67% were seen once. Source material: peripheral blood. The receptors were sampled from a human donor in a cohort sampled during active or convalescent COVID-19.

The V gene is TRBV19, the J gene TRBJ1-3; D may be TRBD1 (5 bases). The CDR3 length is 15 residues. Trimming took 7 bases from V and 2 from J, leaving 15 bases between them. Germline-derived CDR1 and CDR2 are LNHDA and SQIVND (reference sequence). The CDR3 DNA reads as TGTGCCAGTACTAGGGGCAGACTTACTGGAAACACCATATATTTT. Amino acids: CASTRGRLTGNTIYF. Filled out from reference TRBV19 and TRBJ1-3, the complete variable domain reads DGGITQSPKYLFRKEGQNVTLSCEQNLNHDAMYWYRQDPGQGLRLIYYSQIVNDFQKGDIAEGYSVSREKKESFPLTVTSAQKNPTAFYLCASTRGRLTGNTIYFGEGSWLTVV.

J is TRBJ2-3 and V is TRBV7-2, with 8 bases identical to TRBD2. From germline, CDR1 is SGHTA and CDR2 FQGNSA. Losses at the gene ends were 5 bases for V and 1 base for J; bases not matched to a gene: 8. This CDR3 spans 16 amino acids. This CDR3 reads CASSREAGAGTDTQYF. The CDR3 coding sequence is TGTGCCAGCAGCCGCGAAGCGGGGGCCGGCACAGATACGCAGTATTTT.

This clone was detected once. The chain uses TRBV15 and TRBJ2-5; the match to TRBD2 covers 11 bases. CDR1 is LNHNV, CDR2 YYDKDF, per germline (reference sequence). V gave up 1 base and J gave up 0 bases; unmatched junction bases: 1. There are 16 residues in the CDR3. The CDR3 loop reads CATSRGLAGHQETQYF. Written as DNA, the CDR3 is TGTGCCACCAGCAGAGGACTAGCGGGGCACCAAGAGACCCAGTACTTC. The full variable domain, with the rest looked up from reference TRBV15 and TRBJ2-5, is DAMVIQNPRYQVTQFGKPVTLSCSQTLNHNVMYWYQQKSSQAPKLLFHYYDKDFNNEADTPDNFQSRRPNTSFCFLDIRSPGLGDTAMYLCATSRGLAGHQETQYFGPGTRLLVL.

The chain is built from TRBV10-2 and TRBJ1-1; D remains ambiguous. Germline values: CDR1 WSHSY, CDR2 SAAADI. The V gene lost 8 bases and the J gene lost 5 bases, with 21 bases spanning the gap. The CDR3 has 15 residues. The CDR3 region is CASVERESRGTEAFF. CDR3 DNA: TGCGCCAGCGTTGAACGGGAAAGCAGAGGGACTGAAGCTTTCTTT.

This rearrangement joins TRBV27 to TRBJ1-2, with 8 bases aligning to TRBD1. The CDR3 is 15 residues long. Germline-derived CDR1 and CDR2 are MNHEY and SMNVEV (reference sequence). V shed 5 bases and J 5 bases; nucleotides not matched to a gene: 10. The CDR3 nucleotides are TGTGCCAGCAGTCCAGGGCTCGGACAGGGTTATGGCTACACCTTC. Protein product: CASSPGLGQGYGYTF.

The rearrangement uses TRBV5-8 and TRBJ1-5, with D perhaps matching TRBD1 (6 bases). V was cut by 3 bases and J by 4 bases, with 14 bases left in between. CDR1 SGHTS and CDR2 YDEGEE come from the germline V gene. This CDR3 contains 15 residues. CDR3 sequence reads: CASSSGQKINQPQHF. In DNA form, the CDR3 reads TGTGCCAGCAGCTCAGGACAGAAGATTAATCAGCCCCAGCATTTT.

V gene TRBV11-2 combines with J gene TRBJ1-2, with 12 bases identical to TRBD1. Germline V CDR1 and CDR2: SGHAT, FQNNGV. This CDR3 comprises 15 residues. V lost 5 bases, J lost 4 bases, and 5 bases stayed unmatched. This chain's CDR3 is CASSRDRGRGYGYTF. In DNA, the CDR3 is TGTGCCAGCAGCCGGGACAGGGGGCGCGGCTATGGCTACACCTTC.

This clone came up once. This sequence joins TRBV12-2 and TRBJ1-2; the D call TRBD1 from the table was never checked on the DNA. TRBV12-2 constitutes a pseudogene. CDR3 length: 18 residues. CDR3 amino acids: CASRLEFRWTGIVSGYTF. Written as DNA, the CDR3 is TGTGCAAGTCGCTTAGAATTTCGGTGGACAGGGATAGTTAGCGGCTACACCTTC.

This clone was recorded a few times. CDR3 DNA sequence: TGTGCCAGCAGCGGACTAGCGGGGGGTCGGTACGAGCAGTACTTC. Its translation: CASSGLAGGRYEQYF. V is TRBV7-9 and J is TRBJ2-7, with 14 nucleotides matching TRBD2. The germline gives CDR1 SEHNR, CDR2 FQNEAQ (reference sequence). J lost 4 bases, V lost 5 bases, and 4 bases had no gene match. There are 15 residues in the CDR3.

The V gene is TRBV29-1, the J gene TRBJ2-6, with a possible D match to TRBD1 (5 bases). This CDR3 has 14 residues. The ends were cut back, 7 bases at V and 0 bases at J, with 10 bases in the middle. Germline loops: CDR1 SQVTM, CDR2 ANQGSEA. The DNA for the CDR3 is TGCAGCGACGGACACAGCTCTGGGGCCAACGTCCTGACTTTC. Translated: CSDGHSSGANVLTF.

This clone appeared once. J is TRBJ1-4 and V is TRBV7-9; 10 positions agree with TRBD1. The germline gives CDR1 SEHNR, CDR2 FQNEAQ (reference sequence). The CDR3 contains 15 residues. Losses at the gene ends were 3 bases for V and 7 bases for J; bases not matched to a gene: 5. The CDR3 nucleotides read TGTGCCAGCAGCTTTGGAGGGACAGGGGTTGAAAAACTGTTTTTT. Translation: CASSFGGTGVEKLFF.

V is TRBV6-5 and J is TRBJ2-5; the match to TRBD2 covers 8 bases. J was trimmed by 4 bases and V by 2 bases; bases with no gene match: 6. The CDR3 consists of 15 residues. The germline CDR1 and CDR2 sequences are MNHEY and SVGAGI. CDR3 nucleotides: TGTGCCAGCAGTTACGCGACTAGCGTTGGAGAGACCCAGTACTTC. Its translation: CASSYATSVGETQYF.

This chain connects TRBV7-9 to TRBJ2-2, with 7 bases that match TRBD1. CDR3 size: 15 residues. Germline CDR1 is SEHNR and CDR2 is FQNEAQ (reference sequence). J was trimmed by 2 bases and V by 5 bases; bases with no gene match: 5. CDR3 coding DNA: TGTGCCAGCAGCCGAGGGACAGTCAACACCGGGGAGCTGTTTTTT. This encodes CASSRGTVNTGELFF.

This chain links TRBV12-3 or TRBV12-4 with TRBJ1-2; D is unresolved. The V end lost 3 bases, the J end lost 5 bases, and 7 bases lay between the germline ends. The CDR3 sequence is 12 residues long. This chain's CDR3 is CASSFNGYGYTF. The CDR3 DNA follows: TGTGCCAGCAGTTTTAACGGGTATGGCTACACCTTC.

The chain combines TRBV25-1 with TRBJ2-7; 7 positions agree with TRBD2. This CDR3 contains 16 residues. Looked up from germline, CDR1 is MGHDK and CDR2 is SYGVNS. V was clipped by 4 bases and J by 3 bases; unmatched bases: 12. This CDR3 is CASSGAKLAPIYEQYF. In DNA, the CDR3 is TGTGCCAGCAGTGGAGCAAAACTAGCGCCTATCTACGAGCAGTACTTC.